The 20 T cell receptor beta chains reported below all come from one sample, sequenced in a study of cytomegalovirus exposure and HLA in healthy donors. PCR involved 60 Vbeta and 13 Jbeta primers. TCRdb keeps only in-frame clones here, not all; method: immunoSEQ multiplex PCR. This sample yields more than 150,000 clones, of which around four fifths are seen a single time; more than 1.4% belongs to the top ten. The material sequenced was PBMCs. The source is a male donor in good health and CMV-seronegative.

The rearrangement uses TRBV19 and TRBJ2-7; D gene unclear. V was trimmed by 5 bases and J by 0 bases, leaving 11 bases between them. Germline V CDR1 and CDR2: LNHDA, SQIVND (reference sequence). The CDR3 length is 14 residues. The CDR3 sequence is CASSYSTPSYEQYF. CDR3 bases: TGTGCCAGTAGTTACTCCACGCCCTCCTACGAGCAGTACTTC.

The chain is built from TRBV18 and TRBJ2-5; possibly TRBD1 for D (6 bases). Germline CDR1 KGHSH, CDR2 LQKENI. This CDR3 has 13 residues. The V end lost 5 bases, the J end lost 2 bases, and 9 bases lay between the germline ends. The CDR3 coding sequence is TGTGCCAGCTCAGAAAGGGGGCAAGAGACCCAGTACTTC. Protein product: CASSERGQETQYF.

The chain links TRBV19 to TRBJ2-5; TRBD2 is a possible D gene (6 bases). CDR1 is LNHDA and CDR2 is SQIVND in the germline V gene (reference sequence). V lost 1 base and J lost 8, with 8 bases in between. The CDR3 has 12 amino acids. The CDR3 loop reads CASSIGGTTQYF. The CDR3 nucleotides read TGTGCCAGTAGTATAGGGGGGACTACCCAGTACTTC.

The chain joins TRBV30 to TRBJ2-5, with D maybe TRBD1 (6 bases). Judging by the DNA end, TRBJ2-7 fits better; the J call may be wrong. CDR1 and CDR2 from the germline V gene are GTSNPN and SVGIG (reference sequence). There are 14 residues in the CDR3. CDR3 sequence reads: CAWTQQQGLYEQYF. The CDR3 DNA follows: TGTGCCTGGACCCAACAACAGGGATTATACGAGCAGTACTTC.

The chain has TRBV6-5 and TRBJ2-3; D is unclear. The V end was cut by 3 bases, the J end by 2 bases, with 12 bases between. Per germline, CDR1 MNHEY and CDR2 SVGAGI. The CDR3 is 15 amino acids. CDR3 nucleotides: TGTGCCAGCAGTTATGATGGCGGATTCACAGATACGCAGTATTTT. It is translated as CASSYDGGFTDTQYF.

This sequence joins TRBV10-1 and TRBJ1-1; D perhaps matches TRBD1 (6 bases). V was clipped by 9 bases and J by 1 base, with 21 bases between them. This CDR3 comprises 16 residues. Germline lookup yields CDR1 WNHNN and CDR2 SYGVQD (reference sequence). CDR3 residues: CASRDRSGLQNTEAFF. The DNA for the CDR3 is TGCGCCAGTAGAGACAGGTCGGGTCTCCAGAACACTGAAGCTTTCTTT.

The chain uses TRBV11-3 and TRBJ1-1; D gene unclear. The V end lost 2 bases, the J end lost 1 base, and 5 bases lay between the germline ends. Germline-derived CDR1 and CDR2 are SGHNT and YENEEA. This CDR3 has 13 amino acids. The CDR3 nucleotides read TGTGCCAGCAGCTTATACTCGAACACTGAAGCTTTCTTT. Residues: CASSLYSNTEAFF.

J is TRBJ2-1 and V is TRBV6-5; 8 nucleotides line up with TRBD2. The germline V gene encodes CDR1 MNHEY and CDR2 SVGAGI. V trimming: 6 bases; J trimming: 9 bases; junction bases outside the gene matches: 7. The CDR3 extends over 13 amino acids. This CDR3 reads CASSRTSSVEQFF. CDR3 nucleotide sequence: TGTGCCAGCAGCAGGACTAGCTCGGTTGAGCAGTTCTTC.

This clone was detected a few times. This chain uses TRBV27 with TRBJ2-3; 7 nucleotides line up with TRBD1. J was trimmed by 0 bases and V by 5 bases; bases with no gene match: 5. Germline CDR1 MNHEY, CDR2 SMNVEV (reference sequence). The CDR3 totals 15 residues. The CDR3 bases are TGTGCCAGCAGTCACAACAGGGGTAGCACAGATACGCAGTATTTT. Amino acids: CASSHNRGSTDTQYF.

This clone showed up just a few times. DNA of the CDR3: TGTGCCAGCACCGGGGGGGCGTTAGTTACCGGCTACACCTTC. This encodes CASTGGALVTGYTF. The V and J genes are TRBV5-4 and TRBJ1-2, with D possibly matching TRBD1 (6 bases). The CDR3 is made up of 14 amino acids. Germline V gives CDR1 SGHNT, CDR2 YYREEE (reference sequence). V lost 6 bases and J 8 bases, leaving 20 bases between the germline ends.

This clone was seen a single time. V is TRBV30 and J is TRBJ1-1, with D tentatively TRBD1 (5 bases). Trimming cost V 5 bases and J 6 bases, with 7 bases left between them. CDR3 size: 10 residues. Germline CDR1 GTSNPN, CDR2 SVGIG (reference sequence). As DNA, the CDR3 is TGTGCCTGGGGGGGGGCTGAAGCTTTCTTT. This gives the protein CAWGGAEAFF.

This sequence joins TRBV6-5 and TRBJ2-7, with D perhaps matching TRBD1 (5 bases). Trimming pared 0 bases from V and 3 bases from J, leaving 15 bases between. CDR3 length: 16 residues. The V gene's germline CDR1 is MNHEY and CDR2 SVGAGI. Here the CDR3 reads CASSYSLVGVGYEQYF. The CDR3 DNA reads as TGTGCCAGCAGTTACTCGTTGGTAGGGGTCGGCTACGAGCAGTACTTC.

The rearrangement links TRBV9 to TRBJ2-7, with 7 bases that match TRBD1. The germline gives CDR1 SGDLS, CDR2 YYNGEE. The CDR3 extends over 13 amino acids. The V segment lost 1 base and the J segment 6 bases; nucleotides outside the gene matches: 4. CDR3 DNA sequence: TGTGCCAGCAGCGTACAGGCAGGGGGCGAGCAGTACTTC. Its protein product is CASSVQAGGEQYF.

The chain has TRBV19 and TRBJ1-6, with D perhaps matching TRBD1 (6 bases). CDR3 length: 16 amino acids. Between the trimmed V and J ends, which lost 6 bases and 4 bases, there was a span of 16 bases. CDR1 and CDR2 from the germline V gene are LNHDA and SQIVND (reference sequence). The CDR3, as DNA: TGTGCCAGTAGCCGTTCACAGGGCCAATATAATTCACCCCTCCACTTT. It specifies CASSRSQGQYNSPLHF.

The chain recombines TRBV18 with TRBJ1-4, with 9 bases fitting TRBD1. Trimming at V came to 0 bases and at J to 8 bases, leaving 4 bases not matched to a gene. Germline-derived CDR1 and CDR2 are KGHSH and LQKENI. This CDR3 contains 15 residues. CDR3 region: CASSPPGQGQEKLFF. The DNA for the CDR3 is TGTGCCAGCTCACCACCGGGACAGGGCCAAGAAAAACTGTTTTTT.

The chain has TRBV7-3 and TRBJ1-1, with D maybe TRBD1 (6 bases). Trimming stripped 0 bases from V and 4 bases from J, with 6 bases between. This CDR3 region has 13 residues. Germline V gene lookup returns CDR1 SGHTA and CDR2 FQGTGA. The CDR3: CASSLTGGTEAFF. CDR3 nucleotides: TGTGCCAGCAGCTTAACAGGGGGCACTGAAGCTTTCTTT. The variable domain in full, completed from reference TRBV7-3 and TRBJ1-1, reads GAGVSQTPSNKVTEKGKYVELRCDPISGHTALYWYRQSLGQGPEFLIYFQGTGAADDSGLPNDRFFAVRPEGSVSTLKIQRTERGDSAVYLCASSLTGGTEAFFGQGTRLTVV.

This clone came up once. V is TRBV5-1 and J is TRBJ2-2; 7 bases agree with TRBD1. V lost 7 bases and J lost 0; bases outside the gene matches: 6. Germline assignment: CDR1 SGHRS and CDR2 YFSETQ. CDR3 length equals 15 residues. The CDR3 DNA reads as TGCGCCAGCCACCCCGGGACAGCGAACACCGGGGAGCTGTTTTTT. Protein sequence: CASHPGTANTGELFF. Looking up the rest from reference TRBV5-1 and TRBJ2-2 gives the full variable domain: KAGVTQTPRYLIKTRGQQVTLSCSPISGHRSVSWYQQTPGQGLQFLFEYFSETQRNKGNFPGRFSGRQFSNSRSEMNVSTLELGDSALYLCASHPGTANTGELFFGEGSRLTVL.

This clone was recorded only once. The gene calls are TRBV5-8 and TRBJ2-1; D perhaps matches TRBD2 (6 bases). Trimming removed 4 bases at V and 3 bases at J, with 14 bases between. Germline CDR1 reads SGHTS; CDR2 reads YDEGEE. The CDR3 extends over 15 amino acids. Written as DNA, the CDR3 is TGTGCCAGCAGCCTACGCGGGACTGTCTACAATGAGCAGTTCTTC. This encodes CASSLRGTVYNEQFF.

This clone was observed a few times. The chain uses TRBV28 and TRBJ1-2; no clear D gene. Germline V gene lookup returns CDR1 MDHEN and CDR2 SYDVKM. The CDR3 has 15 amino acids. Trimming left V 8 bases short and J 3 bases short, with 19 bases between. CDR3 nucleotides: TGTGCCAGCGCCCCTACCTCCCCGTTAGACTATGGCTACACCTTC. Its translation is CASAPTSPLDYGYTF.

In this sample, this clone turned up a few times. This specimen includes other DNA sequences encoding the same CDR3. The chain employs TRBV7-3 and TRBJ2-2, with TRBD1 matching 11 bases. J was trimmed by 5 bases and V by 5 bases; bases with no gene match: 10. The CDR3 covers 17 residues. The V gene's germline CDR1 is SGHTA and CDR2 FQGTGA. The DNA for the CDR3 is TGTGCCAGCAGCCTTCGGACAGGGGGCGCAAAGACCGGGGAGCTGTTTTTT. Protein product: CASSLRTGGAKTGELFF.